The rows below give T cell receptor beta chains drawn from one sample of a study of CD8+CD57+ T cells in acquired aplastic anemia. A single record per CDR3 protein comes from TCRdb applying MiXCR to the reads. Among about 200,000 distinct CDR3 sequences listed, around 49% were seen once. Sequencing used sorted CD4+, CD8+, or CD8+CD57+ T cells (not recorded which) from PBMCs. These receptor sequences come from a human donor with aplastic anemia. CDR3s include the opening cysteine and the closing phenylalanine or tryptophan.

v_call cdr3_aa
TRBV19 CASSQQGGSYEQYF
TRBV10-3 CAIKGVFDSPLHF
TRBV4-3 CASSQPGQMNTEAFF
TRBV7-8 CASSTTGLAGVSYEQYF
TRBV6-1 CASSSIMNTEAFF
TRBV9 CASSSRTGGSYGYTF
TRBV14 CASSQLSAGRFNEQFF
TRBV11-2 CASSLVASSSYNEQFF
TRBV20-1 CSAQKGESSSYNSPLHF
TRBV6-6 CASRGTSGNTIYF
TRBV5-6 CASSLEGTAVF
TRBV7-2 CASSRPPDGQRSFSKLFF
TRBV20-1 CSASRDGENSPLHF
TRBV25-1 CASSADRVNQPQHF
TRBV2 CASRDTSGELFF
TRBV7-8 CASSLRGANTQYF
TRBV10-2 CASSDVRGGSPLHF
TRBV19 CASRDGTAYGYTF
TRBV19 CASRGGGEEQYF
TRBV9 CASSVSGGANEQFF
TRBV2 CASSTSRRVHEQYF
TRBV7-8 CASSLVEAYEQYF
TRBV24-1 CATSDPRDRGEGYTF
TRBV3-1 CASSQAYLAGGPNEQFF
TRBV28 CASSGGAKNIQYF
TRBV2 CASSGTGLDTGELFF
TRBV2 CASSPTGPSDEKLFF
TRBV4-1 CASSQVWGAGYTF
TRBV20-1 CSAEPRAGGPFTDTQYF
TRBV9 CASSVDLKGYYNEQFF
TRBV10-3 CATRRGSDSPLHF